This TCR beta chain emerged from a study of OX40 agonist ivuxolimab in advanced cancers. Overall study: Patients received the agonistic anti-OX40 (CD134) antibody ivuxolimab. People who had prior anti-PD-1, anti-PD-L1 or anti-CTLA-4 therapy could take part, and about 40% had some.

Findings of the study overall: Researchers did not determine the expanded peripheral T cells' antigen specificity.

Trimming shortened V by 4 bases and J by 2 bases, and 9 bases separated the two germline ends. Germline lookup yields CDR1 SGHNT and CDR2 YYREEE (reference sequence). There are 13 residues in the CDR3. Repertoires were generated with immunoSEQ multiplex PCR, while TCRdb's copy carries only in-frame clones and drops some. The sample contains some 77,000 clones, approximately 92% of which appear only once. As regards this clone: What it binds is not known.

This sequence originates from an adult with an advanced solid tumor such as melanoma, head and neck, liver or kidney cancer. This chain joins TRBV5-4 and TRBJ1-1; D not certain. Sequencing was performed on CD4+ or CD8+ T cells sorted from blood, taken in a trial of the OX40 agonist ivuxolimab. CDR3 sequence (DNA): TGTGCCAGCAGCCTCCCCCTTAACACTGAAGCTTTCTTT. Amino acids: CASSLPLNTEAFF.